The rows below give T cell receptor beta chains drawn from one sample of a study of control samples from healthy donors and cancer patients. Sequencing used immunoSEQ multiplex PCR; TCRdb keeps in-frame clones, though not all of them. Of 30,000 to 40,000 clones in the sample, about 94% were seen once. The sample was PBMCs. All receptors come from a man in his forties with colorectal cancer. CDR3s include the opening cysteine and the closing phenylalanine or tryptophan. Each record gives: V gene, clone size, D gene, J gene, CDR3 protein, CDR3 DNA. The D gene is left open where the match is weak. Not all rows give a size; the values are once, few, many and, for expanded clones, a class.

V gene: TRBV9; clone size: NA; D gene: NA; J gene: TRBJ2-2; CDR3 protein: CASSVDQVGELFF; CDR3 DNA: TGTGCCAGCAGCGTAGATCAAGTCGGGGAGCTGTTTTTT
V gene: TRBV5-1; clone size: NA; D gene: NA; J gene: TRBJ1-2; CDR3 protein: CASSLGDYGYTF; CDR3 DNA: TGCGCCAGCAGCTTGGGGGACTATGGCTACACCTTC
V gene: TRBV5-4; clone size: NA; D gene: NA; J gene: TRBJ1-2; CDR3 protein: CASSSYLLTANYGYTF; CDR3 DNA: TGTGCCAGCAGCTCATACCTACTGACAGCCAACTATGGCTACACCTTC
V gene: TRBV6-2/TRBV6-3; clone size: few; D gene: NA; J gene: TRBJ1-5; CDR3 protein: CASSDWAEPQHF; CDR3 DNA: TGTGCCAGCAGTGACTGGGCTGAGCCCCAGCATTTT
V gene: TRBV10-2; clone size: once; D gene: NA; J gene: TRBJ2-1; CDR3 protein: CASRYGNADNEQFF; CDR3 DNA: TGCGCCAGCCGCTATGGAAACGCGGACAATGAGCAGTTCTTC
V gene: TRBV7-2; clone size: NA; D gene: NA; J gene: TRBJ1-1; CDR3 protein: CASSSTVNTEAFF; CDR3 DNA: TGTGCCAGCAGCTCGACAGTGAACACTGAAGCTTTCTTT
V gene: TRBV19; clone size: NA; D gene: NA; J gene: TRBJ1-1; CDR3 protein: CASNRNTEAFF; CDR3 DNA: TGTGCCAGTAATCGGAACACTGAAGCTTTCTTT
V gene: TRBV4-1; clone size: NA; D gene: NA; J gene: TRBJ1-5; CDR3 protein: CASSQDTSGVQPQHF; CDR3 DNA: TGCGCCAGCAGCCAAGACACGTCAGGGGTACAGCCCCAGCATTTT
V gene: TRBV11-2; clone size: NA; D gene: TRBD1; J gene: TRBJ1-6; CDR3 protein: CASSHGTGSNSPLHF; CDR3 DNA: TGTGCCAGCAGCCACGGGACAGGGAGTAATTCACCCCTCCACTTT
V gene: TRBV7-8; clone size: NA; D gene: NA; J gene: TRBJ1-2; CDR3 protein: CASSPPYKLVGKRYTF; CDR3 DNA: TGTGCCAGCAGCCCTCCCTATAAGTTAGTCGGAAAGCGCTACACCTTC
V gene: TRBV12-3/TRBV12-4; clone size: NA; D gene: NA; J gene: TRBJ1-2; CDR3 protein: CASSPSNYGYTF; CDR3 DNA: TGTGCCAGCAGTCCGTCCAACTATGGCTACACCTTC
V gene: TRBV5-4; clone size: NA; D gene: NA; J gene: TRBJ1-1; CDR3 protein: CASSLVGGRNTEAFF; CDR3 DNA: TGTGCCAGCAGCTTGGTGGGCGGAAGGAACACTGAAGCTTTCTTT
V gene: TRBV4-1; clone size: NA; D gene: NA; J gene: TRBJ1-1; CDR3 protein: CASSQEWGWTEAFF; CDR3 DNA: TGCGCCAGCAGCCAAGAATGGGGATGGACTGAAGCTTTCTTT
V gene: TRBV18; clone size: NA; D gene: NA; J gene: TRBJ2-6; CDR3 protein: CASSPPGANVLTF; CDR3 DNA: TGTGCCAGCTCTCCTCCTGGGGCCAACGTCCTGACTTTC
V gene: TRBV19; clone size: NA; D gene: NA; J gene: TRBJ1-1; CDR3 protein: CASHGGGLSEAFF; CDR3 DNA: TGTGCCAGTCACGGTGGGGGGCTGAGTGAAGCTTTCTTT
V gene: TRBV19; clone size: NA; D gene: NA; J gene: TRBJ1-2; CDR3 protein: CASSILDNNYGYTF; CDR3 DNA: TGTGCCAGTAGTATCCTGGACAACAACTATGGCTACACCTTC
V gene: TRBV6-5; clone size: once; D gene: TRBD1; J gene: TRBJ1-1; CDR3 protein: CASSYSNRGNTEAFF; CDR3 DNA: TGTGCCAGCAGTTACTCGAACAGGGGGAACACTGAAGCTTTCTTT
V gene: TRBV5-1; clone size: NA; D gene: NA; J gene: TRBJ1-2; CDR3 protein: CASSLFGGNYGYTF; CDR3 DNA: TGCGCCAGCAGCTTGTTCGGGGGAAACTATGGCTACACCTTC
V gene: TRBV7-2; clone size: NA; D gene: TRBD2; J gene: TRBJ2-5; CDR3 protein: CASSFGLANSQETQYF; CDR3 DNA: TGTGCCAGCAGCTTTGGACTAGCGAATAGCCAAGAGACCCAGTACTTC
V gene: TRBV7-9; clone size: NA; D gene: NA; J gene: TRBJ2-3; CDR3 protein: CASSLTGTITDTQYF; CDR3 DNA: TGTGCCAGCAGCTTGACAGGGACTATCACAGATACGCAGTATTTT
V gene: TRBV5-4; clone size: NA; D gene: TRBD1; J gene: TRBJ1-2; CDR3 protein: CASSPPLGTGDGYTF; CDR3 DNA: TGTGCCAGCAGCCCACCGTTGGGGACAGGGGATGGCTACACCTTC
V gene: TRBV10-2; clone size: NA; D gene: NA; J gene: TRBJ2-1; CDR3 protein: CASETGLSYNEQFF; CDR3 DNA: TGCGCCAGCGAGACGGGACTTTCCTACAATGAGCAGTTCTTC
V gene: TRBV2; clone size: NA; D gene: TRBD1; J gene: TRBJ1-4; CDR3 protein: CASGGQGRINEKLFF; CDR3 DNA: TGTGCCAGCGGGGGACAGGGGCGAATTAATGAAAAACTGTTTTTT
V gene: TRBV9; clone size: NA; D gene: TRBD1; J gene: TRBJ1-1; CDR3 protein: CASSALTGTGGDEAFF; CDR3 DNA: TGTGCCAGCAGCGCACTAACCGGGACAGGGGGCGACGAAGCTTTCTTT
V gene: TRBV7-8; clone size: NA; D gene: NA; J gene: TRBJ2-7; CDR3 protein: CASSLDPFYEQYF; CDR3 DNA: TGTGCCAGCAGCCTGGACCCATTCTACGAGCAGTACTTC
V gene: TRBV6-2/TRBV6-3; clone size: NA; D gene: TRBD2; J gene: TRBJ2-3; CDR3 protein: CASSYSSYRLAGDTDTQYF; CDR3 DNA: TGTGCCAGCAGTTACTCGTCCTATAGACTAGCGGGGGATACAGATACGCAGTATTTT
V gene: TRBV6-5; clone size: NA; D gene: TRBD1; J gene: TRBJ1-1; CDR3 protein: CASRNRDRGGEAFF; CDR3 DNA: TGTGCCAGCAGAAATAGGGACAGGGGAGGGGAAGCTTTCTTT
V gene: TRBV18; clone size: NA; D gene: NA; J gene: TRBJ2-6; CDR3 protein: CASSPASGANVLTF; CDR3 DNA: TGTGCCAGCTCCCCTGCCTCTGGGGCCAACGTCCTGACTTTC
V gene: TRBV19; clone size: NA; D gene: TRBD2; J gene: TRBJ2-1; CDR3 protein: CASSSGTSGGLRKDEQFF; CDR3 DNA: TGTGCCAGTAGTTCCGGGACTAGCGGGGGATTAAGGAAGGATGAGCAGTTCTTC
V gene: TRBV7-3; clone size: NA; D gene: TRBD1; J gene: TRBJ1-5; CDR3 protein: CASSPTGSNQPQHF; CDR3 DNA: TGTGCCAGCAGCCCGACAGGGTCCAATCAGCCCCAGCATTTT
V gene: TRBV7-3; clone size: NA; D gene: TRBD2; J gene: TRBJ2-1; CDR3 protein: CASSLRGTRMNEQFF; CDR3 DNA: TGTGCCAGCAGCTTGCGGGGGACGCGCATGAATGAGCAGTTCTTC
V gene: TRBV4-2; clone size: NA; D gene: NA; J gene: TRBJ1-1; CDR3 protein: CASSHVAEGGTEAFF; CDR3 DNA: TGTGCCAGCAGCCACGTCGCGGAAGGGGGGACTGAAGCTTTCTTT
V gene: TRBV6-6; clone size: NA; D gene: TRBD2; J gene: TRBJ2-7; CDR3 protein: CASSYGSGGATYEQYF; CDR3 DNA: TGTGCCAGCAGTTATGGTAGCGGGGGGGCCACCTACGAGCAGTACTTC
V gene: TRBV3-1/TRBV3-2; clone size: NA; D gene: TRBD1; J gene: TRBJ2-7; CDR3 protein: CASSRRGQGGSDEQYF; CDR3 DNA: TGTGCCAGCAGCCGTCGCGGACAGGGAGGCTCGGACGAGCAGTACTTC
V gene: TRBV29-1; clone size: NA; D gene: NA; J gene: TRBJ2-3; CDR3 protein: CSVIPRTDTQYF; CDR3 DNA: TGCAGCGTGATCCCCCGCACAGATACGCAGTATTTT
V gene: TRBV6-5; clone size: NA; D gene: TRBD1; J gene: TRBJ1-5; CDR3 protein: CAGGQGFSNQPQHF; CDR3 DNA: TGTGCCGGAGGACAGGGGTTCAGCAATCAGCCCCAGCATTTT
V gene: TRBV6-5; clone size: once; D gene: NA; J gene: TRBJ2-5; CDR3 protein: CASSSDRYEVQETQYF; CDR3 DNA: TGTGCCAGCAGTTCGGACAGATACGAAGTCCAAGAGACCCAGTACTTC
V gene: TRBV11-3; clone size: NA; D gene: TRBD1; J gene: TRBJ1-1; CDR3 protein: CASSYTGVGEAFF; CDR3 DNA: TGTGCCAGCAGCTATACAGGGGTTGGTGAAGCTTTCTTT
V gene: TRBV11-3; clone size: NA; D gene: NA; J gene: TRBJ2-7; CDR3 protein: CASSPAYEQYF; CDR3 DNA: TGTGCCAGCAGCCCCGCCTACGAGCAGTACTTC
V gene: TRBV13; clone size: NA; D gene: TRBD2; J gene: TRBJ2-5; CDR3 protein: CASTLGRRGGRETQYF; CDR3 DNA: TGTGCCAGCACCCTAGGACGGCGGGGGGGCCGGGAGACCCAGTACTTC